This TCR beta chain was recovered during a study of neurological immune-mediated disorders. General study points: The most TCR clonal expansion was seen in HTLV-1-associated myelopathy, and the least was seen in multiple sclerosis, which fell below healthy controls.

V lost 0 bases to trimming and J lost 1 base; unmatched junction nucleotides: 7. CDR3 length: 16 residues. CDR1 and CDR2 from the germline V gene are DFQATT and SNEGSKA (reference sequence). In its sample, this clonotype was seen many times. Its antigen is currently unknown. A 10-nucleotide random UMI tagged transcripts in template-switch 5'RACE cDNA synthesis. TCRdb processed the 5' RACE reads anew with MiXCR; each CDR3 protein has one entry. The profile shows 72,000 or so distinct CDR3 sequences, roughly 15% of them singletons. Healthy controls consisted of blood bank volunteers in Maryland, USA. The unsorted libraries were generated from a total of 2 million PBMCs, which had been stored in RNAlater at -80 C.

The TCR originated in a woman in her thirties or forties in good health. Input material: PBMCs. The chain joins TRBV20-1 to TRBJ2-5, with 8 bases matching TRBD2. CDR3 in amino acids: CSARDFLAGTQETQYF. CDR3 bases: TGCAGTGCTAGAGACTTCTTAGCGGGGACCCAAGAGACCCAGTACTTC.